This entry lists 2 T cell receptor beta chains sequenced from one sample in a study of T cells in Graves' hyperthyroidism and ophthalmopathy. Researchers amplified the TCR beta CDR3 regions from RNA transcripts. RT-PCR in the first round (using the HTBI primer set) targeted the TCR CDR3. TCRdb re-derived calls from the multiplex PCR reads in MiXCR, one entry per CDR3 protein. The table records hundreds of thousands of distinct CDR3 sequences, 15% to 20% of them present only once. Source material: blood. Receptors were obtained from an older woman with Graves' ophthalmopathy.

This clonotype was recorded a few times. J is TRBJ1-6 and V is TRBV7-9, with 8 nucleotides matching TRBD1. CDR1 and CDR2 from the germline V gene are SEHNR and FQNEAQ (reference sequence). The V gene end was trimmed by 3 bases and the J gene end by 7 bases; junction bases not matched to a gene: 5. This CDR3 has 15 residues. This CDR3 reads CASSLGTGPNSPLHF. The DNA for the CDR3 is TGTGCCAGCAGCTTGGGGACAGGCCCCAATTCACCCCTCCACTTT. Combining the CDR3 with reference TRBV7-9 and TRBJ1-6 gives the whole variable domain DTGVSQNPRHKITKRGQNVTFRCDPISEHNRLYWYRQTLGQGPEFLTYFQNEAQLEKSRLLSDRFSAERPKGSFSTLEIQRTEQGDSAMYLCASSLGTGPNSPLHFGNGTRLTVT.

This clonotype was counted only a few times. In DNA, the CDR3 is TGTGCCCTAACGAGGGCGGGGAACACTGAAGCTTTCTTT. It specifies CALTRAGNTEAFF. The chain has TRBV6-1 and TRBJ1-1; D unclear. Trimming took 11 bases from V and 1 from J, leaving 14 bases between them. The CDR3 is 13 residues long. Per germline, CDR1 MNHNS and CDR2 SASEGT.